These T cell receptor beta chains were read from a single sample in a study of blood T cell repertoires in COVID-19. The data were produced by immunoSEQ multiplex PCR, yet TCRdb's version contains in-frame clones alone and is incomplete. The repertoire holds some 110,000 clones, with 80% to 85% as singletons. What was sequenced was peripheral blood. These receptor sequences come from a woman of 80 years or more with acute or convalescent COVID-19. Both conserved end residues are part of each CDR3. Each record gives: CDR3 DNA, CDR3 protein, clone size, D gene, V gene, J gene. D genes are given only for firm matches. Clone size appears in some rows only: once, few, many, or a class for an expanded clone.

CDR3nt: TGTGCCAGCAGGGACAGGGCAAACACTGAAGCTTTCTTT; CDR3aa: CASRDRANTEAFF; abundance: few; d_gene: TRBD1; v_gene: TRBV9; j_gene: TRBJ1-1
CDR3nt: TGTGCCAGCAGCGTAGGAGGGGGGGATGGCTACACCTTC; CDR3aa: CASSVGGGDGYTF; abundance: .; d_gene: .; v_gene: TRBV9; j_gene: TRBJ1-2
CDR3nt: TGTGCCACCAGTGATGTTAGCGGGAGGGGAACAGATACGCAGTATTTT; CDR3aa: CATSDVSGRGTDTQYF; abundance: .; d_gene: TRBD2; v_gene: TRBV24-1; j_gene: TRBJ2-3
CDR3nt: TGCAGCGCCCAGAACACTGAAGCTTTCTTT; CDR3aa: CSAQNTEAFF; abundance: .; d_gene: .; v_gene: TRBV29-1; j_gene: TRBJ1-1
CDR3nt: TGTGCCACCAGCAGAGATACTAGCGGGAGGCTCGGCGGGGAGCAGTTCTTC; CDR3aa: CATSRDTSGRLGGEQFF; abundance: .; d_gene: TRBD2; v_gene: TRBV15; j_gene: TRBJ2-1
CDR3nt: TGTGCCAGTAGTATGGGGCTAGCGGCCTCTCAAAGAAACATTCAGTACTTC; CDR3aa: CASSMGLAASQRNIQYF; abundance: .; d_gene: TRBD2; v_gene: TRBV19; j_gene: TRBJ2-4
CDR3nt: TGTGCCAGCAGTCCGAGGGGGGGAGGAGAAAAACTGTTTTTT; CDR3aa: CASSPRGGGEKLFF; abundance: .; d_gene: .; v_gene: TRBV27; j_gene: TRBJ1-4
CDR3nt: TGTGCCAGCCAGACGGGAGGGTCCACAGATACGCAGTATTTT; CDR3aa: CASQTGGSTDTQYF; abundance: few; d_gene: TRBD2; v_gene: TRBV9; j_gene: TRBJ2-3
CDR3nt: TGTGCCAGCAGCCAATCAAGAGACATATATGGCTACACCTTC; CDR3aa: CASSQSRDIYGYTF; abundance: .; d_gene: .; v_gene: TRBV16; j_gene: TRBJ1-2
CDR3nt: TGTGCCAGCAGCTACCCCGGGACATCGAGGCCTGAAGCTTTCTTT; CDR3aa: CASSYPGTSRPEAFF; abundance: .; d_gene: .; v_gene: TRBV7-9; j_gene: TRBJ1-1
CDR3nt: TGTGCCAGCAGTTTAGAGGCAGGGTTCGGACGTATGAACACTGAAGCTTTCTTT; CDR3aa: CASSLEAGFGRMNTEAFF; abundance: .; d_gene: .; v_gene: TRBV28; j_gene: TRBJ1-1
CDR3nt: TGTGCCAGTAAAGCCCCCTACGCGGAGGAGCTGTTTTTT; CDR3aa: CASKAPYAEELFF; abundance: few; d_gene: .; v_gene: TRBV5-4; j_gene: TRBJ2-2
CDR3nt: TGTGCCAGCAGTCCCCCGGGACAGGGTCACACCGGGGAGCTGTTTTTT; CDR3aa: CASSPPGQGHTGELFF; abundance: .; d_gene: TRBD1; v_gene: TRBV6-6; j_gene: TRBJ2-2
CDR3nt: TGTGCCAGCAGCTTAGAGTCGGGACAGGGGTGGAATGAGCAGTTCTTC; CDR3aa: CASSLESGQGWNEQFF; abundance: .; d_gene: TRBD1; v_gene: TRBV7-2; j_gene: TRBJ2-1
CDR3nt: TGTGCCAGCAGCCCTGGGGAGCGACCACAAGAGACCCAGTACTTC; CDR3aa: CASSPGERPQETQYF; abundance: .; d_gene: .; v_gene: TRBV7-2; j_gene: TRBJ2-5
CDR3nt: TGTGCCAGCCGGGGCACAGATACGCAGTATTTT; CDR3aa: CASRGTDTQYF; abundance: .; d_gene: .; v_gene: TRBV11-3; j_gene: TRBJ2-3
CDR3nt: TGTGCCTGGAGTTCAGGGGGTCCCGAGGCACCCCTCCACTTT; CDR3aa: CAWSSGGPEAPLHF; abundance: .; d_gene: TRBD1; v_gene: TRBV30; j_gene: TRBJ1-6
CDR3nt: TGTGCCAGCAGCTTGACTAGCGGGACCGGTGAGCAGTTCTTC; CDR3aa: CASSLTSGTGEQFF; abundance: .; d_gene: TRBD2; v_gene: TRBV5-6; j_gene: TRBJ2-1
CDR3nt: TGCGCCAGCAGCTTGGGGGGCAGGACTAACTATGGCTACACCTTC; CDR3aa: CASSLGGRTNYGYTF; abundance: .; d_gene: .; v_gene: TRBV5-1; j_gene: TRBJ1-2
CDR3nt: TGCGCCAGCAGCTTGCGAGCGTTAGAGACCCAGTACTTC; CDR3aa: CASSLRALETQYF; abundance: .; d_gene: .; v_gene: TRBV5-1; j_gene: TRBJ2-5
CDR3nt: TGTGCCAGCAGCTTGGGGACAGGAGATAATTCACCCCTCCACTTT; CDR3aa: CASSLGTGDNSPLHF; abundance: .; d_gene: TRBD1; v_gene: TRBV5-4; j_gene: TRBJ1-6
CDR3nt: TGCGCCAGCAGCCAAAACCACGGACAGGGGATTTTAGATACGCAGTATTTT; CDR3aa: CASSQNHGQGILDTQYF; abundance: .; d_gene: TRBD1; v_gene: TRBV4-1; j_gene: TRBJ2-3
CDR3nt: TGTGCCAGCACTCAGTCTACTAATGAAAAACTGTTTTTT; CDR3aa: CASTQSTNEKLFF; abundance: few; d_gene: .; v_gene: TRBV28; j_gene: TRBJ1-4
CDR3nt: TGTGCCAGCAGTCCGGGACTAGCGGGTTACAATGAGCAGTTCTTC; CDR3aa: CASSPGLAGYNEQFF; abundance: .; d_gene: TRBD2; v_gene: TRBV27; j_gene: TRBJ2-1
CDR3nt: TGCGCCAGCAGCTTGGGATCTGAGGGCTACACCTTC; CDR3aa: CASSLGSEGYTF; abundance: .; d_gene: .; v_gene: TRBV5-1; j_gene: TRBJ1-2
CDR3nt: TGTGCCAGCAGCCGCGGGAGGGCGAGTTACAATGAGCAGTTCTTC; CDR3aa: CASSRGRASYNEQFF; abundance: once; d_gene: TRBD2; v_gene: TRBV7-2; j_gene: TRBJ2-1
CDR3nt: TGTGCCATCAGTGACATAGCGACAGATACGCAGTATTTT; CDR3aa: CAISDIATDTQYF; abundance: once; d_gene: .; v_gene: TRBV10-3; j_gene: TRBJ2-3
CDR3nt: TGTGCCAGCAGTTTATCCCCACAGGGGGCCCTTGGTGAAGCTTTCTTT; CDR3aa: CASSLSPQGALGEAFF; abundance: .; d_gene: TRBD1; v_gene: TRBV28; j_gene: TRBJ1-1
CDR3nt: TGTGCCATCAGTCTCGGGCGGGAGGACCCTCGCAATGAGCAGTTCTTC; CDR3aa: CAISLGREDPRNEQFF; abundance: .; d_gene: TRBD2; v_gene: TRBV10-3; j_gene: TRBJ2-1
CDR3nt: TGTGCCAGCAGCTCTACGTTCAATCAGCCCCAGCATTTT; CDR3aa: CASSSTFNQPQHF; abundance: .; d_gene: .; v_gene: TRBV7-2; j_gene: TRBJ1-5
CDR3nt: TGTGCCAGCTCACCGCGACAGGGTCCCTACGAGCAGTACTTC; CDR3aa: CASSPRQGPYEQYF; abundance: .; d_gene: TRBD1; v_gene: TRBV18; j_gene: TRBJ2-7
CDR3nt: TGCGCCAGCAGAGAATACAGGGATAGCAATCAGCCCCAGCATTTT; CDR3aa: CASREYRDSNQPQHF; abundance: .; d_gene: .; v_gene: TRBV4-1; j_gene: TRBJ1-5
CDR3nt: TGCGCCAGCAGTCGGACTAGCAGCACAGATACGCAGTATTTT; CDR3aa: CASSRTSSTDTQYF; abundance: .; d_gene: TRBD2; v_gene: TRBV4-3; j_gene: TRBJ2-3
CDR3nt: TGTGCCAGCAGCTTGGGCAGACTAGCGGGAGTGAACACCGGGGAGCTGTTTTTT; CDR3aa: CASSLGRLAGVNTGELFF; abundance: .; d_gene: TRBD2; v_gene: TRBV5-4; j_gene: TRBJ2-2
CDR3nt: TGTGCCAGCAGCCAAGATACGGGTAGCAATCAGCCCCAGCATTTT; CDR3aa: CASSQDTGSNQPQHF; abundance: many; d_gene: .; v_gene: TRBV3-1/TRBV3-2; j_gene: TRBJ1-5
CDR3nt: TGTGCCAGCAGTCACCAGGGACAGGGGTCCGCCGGGGAGCTGTTTTTT; CDR3aa: CASSHQGQGSAGELFF; abundance: .; d_gene: TRBD1; v_gene: TRBV27; j_gene: TRBJ2-2
CDR3nt: TGTGCCAGCAGCTCAGGACTACCGAGCGGGGAGACCCAGTACTTC; CDR3aa: CASSSGLPSGETQYF; abundance: .; d_gene: .; v_gene: TRBV7-9; j_gene: TRBJ2-5
CDR3nt: TGTGCCATCAGTGACGGTGAAAAACTGTTTTTT; CDR3aa: CAISDGEKLFF; abundance: .; d_gene: .; v_gene: TRBV10-3; j_gene: TRBJ1-4
CDR3nt: TGTGCCAGCAGCTTGGACCATAGCTCCTACAATGAGCAGTTCTTC; CDR3aa: CASSLDHSSYNEQFF; abundance: .; d_gene: .; v_gene: TRBV5-6; j_gene: TRBJ2-1
CDR3nt: TGTGCCAGCAGCCCCCCAGGGTCCCTGCACACTGAAGCTTTCTTT; CDR3aa: CASSPPGSLHTEAFF; abundance: .; d_gene: .; v_gene: TRBV7-2; j_gene: TRBJ1-1
CDR3nt: TGTGCCAGTAGTATGGACAGGGTGAGAGAGACCCAGTACTTC; CDR3aa: CASSMDRVRETQYF; abundance: .; d_gene: TRBD1; v_gene: TRBV19; j_gene: TRBJ2-5
CDR3nt: TGCGCCAGCAGCCCCCTACGGGGAGGTCAAGAGACCCAGTACTTC; CDR3aa: CASSPLRGGQETQYF; abundance: .; d_gene: .; v_gene: TRBV5-1; j_gene: TRBJ2-5
CDR3nt: TGTGCCAGCAGGGGGCTGGCGGGAGGGCCTGACACCGGGGAGCTGTTTTTT; CDR3aa: CASRGLAGGPDTGELFF; abundance: .; d_gene: TRBD2; v_gene: TRBV4-2; j_gene: TRBJ2-2
CDR3nt: TGTGCCACCAGTGATTTGGGTGGAGGGACCGGGGAGCTGTTTTTT; CDR3aa: CATSDLGGGTGELFF; abundance: .; d_gene: .; v_gene: TRBV24-1; j_gene: TRBJ2-2
CDR3nt: TGTGCCAGCAGTCTCCTAGGCCAGGGAAACACTGAAGCTTTCTTT; CDR3aa: CASSLLGQGNTEAFF; abundance: once; d_gene: .; v_gene: TRBV5-6; j_gene: TRBJ1-1
CDR3nt: TGTGCCAGCAGCTTAACTCCAGGGGCCTATGGCTACACCTTC; CDR3aa: CASSLTPGAYGYTF; abundance: .; d_gene: .; v_gene: TRBV7-8; j_gene: TRBJ1-2
CDR3nt: TGTGCCAGCAGCTTATCCGGGACTCCCAATGAGCAGTTCTTC; CDR3aa: CASSLSGTPNEQFF; abundance: .; d_gene: .; v_gene: TRBV11-2; j_gene: TRBJ2-1
CDR3nt: TGTGCCACCAGCAGTTTGGGGGGGAACACTGAAGCTTTCTTT; CDR3aa: CATSSLGGNTEAFF; abundance: once; d_gene: .; v_gene: TRBV15; j_gene: TRBJ1-1
CDR3nt: TGTGCCAGCAGGAGGACCGGGGAGGGGTATGGCTACACCTTC; CDR3aa: CASRRTGEGYGYTF; abundance: .; d_gene: .; v_gene: TRBV6-5; j_gene: TRBJ1-2
CDR3nt: TGTGCCAGCAGCACTAGCAGGGGGCATCGGACCGGGGAGCTGTTTTTT; CDR3aa: CASSTSRGHRTGELFF; abundance: .; d_gene: TRBD1; v_gene: TRBV9; j_gene: TRBJ2-2
CDR3nt: TGCGCCAGCTCGGACAGGGGGCGCACCGGGGAGCTGTTTTTT; CDR3aa: CASSDRGRTGELFF; abundance: .; d_gene: TRBD1; v_gene: TRBV10-1; j_gene: TRBJ2-2
CDR3nt: TGCGCCAGCAGCCAAGATCTGGACAGCCTTGTAGCTTTCTTT; CDR3aa: CASSQDLDSLVAFF; abundance: .; d_gene: .; v_gene: TRBV4-3; j_gene: TRBJ1-1
CDR3nt: TGTGCCACCAGTGAGAGCAGGCCCAACGCTGAAGCTTTCTTT; CDR3aa: CATSESRPNAEAFF; abundance: .; d_gene: .; v_gene: TRBV24-1; j_gene: TRBJ1-1